The sequence of this TCR beta chain was determined in a study of blood T cell repertoires in COVID-19. Study in general: Whether acute or convalescent, the COVID-19 samples came from the United States, Italy and Spain. In each case, the material was cDNA or gDNA derived from T cells, B-cell-depleted T cells, or PBMCs.

The V segment lost 1 base and the J segment 7 bases; nucleotides outside the gene matches: 7. Germline values: CDR1 LGHNA, CDR2 YNFKEQ. CDR3 size: 17 residues. This clone showed up just once. Methods used by the authors: Reference gene primer amplification gave estimated nucleated cell counts. Sequencing used immunoSEQ multiplex PCR; TCRdb keeps in-frame clones, though not all of them. That table supplies the V and J calls and clone size; D and trimming were determined from the DNA. Seen here are approximately 170,000 clones, roughly nine tenths observed once, and the top ten hold under 5%. Sample: peripheral blood. The chain employs TRBV4-2 and TRBJ1-6; 10 nucleotides match TRBD1. This receptor was taken from a woman aged 70-85 years with acute or convalescent COVID-19. CDR3 DNA sequence: TGTGCCAGCAGCCAAGTGGGCGGGGGACAGGGGAATTCACCCCTCCACTTT. Translated: CASSQVGGGQGNSPLHF.